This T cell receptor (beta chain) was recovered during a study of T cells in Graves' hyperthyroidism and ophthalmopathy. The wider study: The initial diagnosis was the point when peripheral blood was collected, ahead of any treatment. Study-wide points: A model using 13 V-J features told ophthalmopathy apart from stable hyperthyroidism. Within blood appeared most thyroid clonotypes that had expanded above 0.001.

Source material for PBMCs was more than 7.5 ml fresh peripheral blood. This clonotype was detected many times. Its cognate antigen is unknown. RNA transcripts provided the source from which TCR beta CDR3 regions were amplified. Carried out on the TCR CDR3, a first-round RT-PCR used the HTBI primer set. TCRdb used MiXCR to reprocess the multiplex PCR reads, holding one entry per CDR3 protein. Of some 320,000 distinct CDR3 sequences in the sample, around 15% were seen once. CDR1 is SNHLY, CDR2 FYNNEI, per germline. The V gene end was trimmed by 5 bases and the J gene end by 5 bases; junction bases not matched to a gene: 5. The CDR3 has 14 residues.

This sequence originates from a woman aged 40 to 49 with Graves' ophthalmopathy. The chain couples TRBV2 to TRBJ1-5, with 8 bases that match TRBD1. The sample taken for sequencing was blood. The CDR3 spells CASSLGQGDQPQHF. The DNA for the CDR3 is TGTGCCAGCAGTCTTGGACAGGGCGATCAGCCCCAGCATTTT.